The clone carrying this TCR beta chain was picked up a small number of times. Its antigen remains unidentified. The data stem from a study of Graves' ophthalmopathy and Graves' hyperthyroidism. General study results and limits: Blood also carried most expanded thyroid clonotypes exceeding 0.001 frequency. Both a roughly 66% sensitivity and an approximately 72% specificity characterized the model's predictions of ophthalmopathy progression.

Diagnosis used clinical symptoms, serum thyroxine, TRAb, thyroid ultrasound and orbital computed tomography. The authors used Ficoll-Paque density gradient centrifugation to separate PBMCs. The input was 8.5 to 10 ml of fresh peripheral blood. Transcripts of RNA were the source for amplifying TCR beta CDR3 regions. The first round was an RT-PCR with HTBI primers, and the second round was a multiplex PCR. TCRdb analysed the multiplex PCR reads with MiXCR anew, one entry per CDR3 protein. The sample contains hundreds of thousands of distinct CDR3 sequences, around 50% of which appear only once. The germline CDR1 and CDR2 sequences are SGHTA and FQGNSA. The CDR3 extends over 16 amino acids. The V end lost 5 bases, the J end lost 4 bases, and 20 bases lay between the germline ends.

The J gene is TRBJ1-2, the V gene TRBV7-2; the D gene is possibly TRBD1 (6 bases). The sequenced sample was peripheral blood. The clonotype comes from an adult man with Graves' ophthalmopathy. Here the CDR3 reads CASSPIAGTKFYGYTF. The CDR3 region has the DNA TGTGCCAGCAGCCCGATCGCCGGGACAAAATTCTATGGCTACACCTTC.